This entry lists 14 T cell receptor beta chains sequenced from one sample in a study of naive and memory T cell subsets. Four PCR rounds used nested alpha and beta constant region primers plus the SP2 primer. TCRdb ran MiXCR on the 5' RACE reads and lists one entry per CDR3 protein. The repertoire consists of about 62,000 distinct CDR3 sequences, with 7% to 8% occurring once and the leading ten covering under 25%. A UMI-containing oligonucleotide was joined by 3' ligation to the TCR cDNA template. These receptors were obtained from a female donor in good health.

This clonotype occurred a few times. This chain links TRBV28 with TRBJ2-2, with D maybe TRBD2 (5 bases). The CDR3 extends over 14 amino acids. V was shortened by 4 bases and J by 5 bases, with 11 bases between the two germline ends. Germline V lookup: CDR1 MDHEN, CDR2 SYDVKM. CDR3 loop: CASSSHGGTGELFF. The CDR3 DNA is TGTGCCAGCAGTTCCCACGGCGGGACCGGGGAGCTGTTTTTT.

The V call is TRBV3-1, the J call TRBJ2-5; 9 positions agree with TRBD1. V lost 4 bases to trimming and J lost 4 bases; unmatched junction nucleotides: 7. The CDR3 length is 15 residues. Germline CDR1 is LGHDT and CDR2 is YNNKEL (reference sequence). The CDR3 is CASSPGTGRSETQYF. CDR3 coding DNA: TGTGCCAGCAGCCCCGGGACAGGGAGATCAGAGACCCAGTACTTC.

This clonotype was seen at least ten times. This rearrangement joins TRBV28 to TRBJ1-2; 8 bases are a match to TRBD1. V lost 5 bases, J lost 7 bases, and 12 bases stayed unmatched. There are 15 residues in the CDR3. The V gene's germline CDR1 is MDHEN and CDR2 SYDVKM. DNA of the CDR3: TGTGCCAGCAGTACCCCAAGGACAGGGTGGTCTGGCTACACCTTC. Translating gives CASSTPRTGWSGYTF.

This clonotype turned up a few times. This chain connects TRBV29-1 to TRBJ2-7; TRBD1 matches 7 bases. Unmatched junction bases numbered 13, after V lost 6 bases and J lost 5 bases. The germline gives CDR1 SQVTM, CDR2 ANQGSEA. The CDR3 runs to 14 residues. The chain's CDR3 is CSVASGTVIHEQYF. CDR3 sequence (DNA): TGCAGCGTGGCCTCCGGGACAGTTATACACGAGCAGTACTTC.

This clonotype was counted at least ten times. The V and J genes are TRBV12-3 or TRBV12-4 and TRBJ2-7, with 7 bases matching TRBD2. CDR3 size: 14 residues. The V segment lost 2 bases and the J segment 5 bases; nucleotides outside the gene matches: 6. The CDR3 DNA sequence: TGTGCCAGCAGTTTACTACTAGCGATAAACGAGCAGTACTTC. Its translation is CASSLLLAINEQYF.

This clonotype occurred a few times. The chain employs TRBV21-1 and TRBJ2-4; no DNA check was done on the table's D call, TRBD1. TRBV21-1 corresponds to a pseudogene. The CDR3 runs 18 residues. CDR3 sequence reads: CASNAQRAGALAKNIQYF. CDR3 DNA sequence: TGTGCCAGCAACGCCCAGAGAGCAGGGGCCTTGGCCAAAAACATTCAGTACTTC.

The J gene is TRBJ2-2, the V gene TRBV20-1; D assignment may be TRBD1 or TRBD2 (5 bases each). This CDR3 contains 15 residues. Germline V lookup: CDR1 DFQATT, CDR2 SNEGSKA (reference sequence). V lost 2 bases and J lost 0, with 10 bases in between. CDR3 protein: CSARTGPSNTGELFF. DNA of the CDR3: TGCAGTGCTAGAACGGGACCCTCGAACACCGGGGAGCTGTTTTTT.

There are many counts of this clonotype. This sequence joins TRBV6-5 and TRBJ1-2; D might be TRBD1 (6 bases). V was cut by 7 bases and J by 6 bases, with 18 bases left in between. The CDR3 is 14 amino acids. CDR1 and CDR2 (germline): MNHEY, SVGAGI. CDR3 coding DNA: TGTGCCAGCACCGACAGCCAGGGGCAGGATGGCTACACCTTC. Translation gives CASTDSQGQDGYTF.

This clonotype was found many times. This chain links TRBV4-1 with TRBJ2-3; 7 bases map to TRBD1. Trimming removed 0 bases from V and 1 base from J; junction bases left unmatched: 10. CDR1 is MGHRA, CDR2 YSYEKL, per germline. The CDR3 covers 18 residues. CDR3 region: CASSQDLQGVKGTDTQYF. In nucleotides, the CDR3 is TGCGCCAGCAGCCAAGATCTTCAGGGGGTTAAGGGCACAGATACGCAGTATTTT.

The rearrangement links TRBV6-5 to TRBJ2-1; D gene unclear. CDR3 length: 13 amino acids. V was clipped by 2 bases and J by 8 bases, with 10 bases between them. CDR1 and CDR2 from the germline V gene are MNHEY and SVGAGI. Written as DNA, the CDR3 is TGTGCCAGCAGTTACGACCCCCTGGATGAGCAGTTCTTC. Amino acids: CASSYDPLDEQFF.

CDR3 nucleotide sequence: TGTGCCAGCATCCTCACAGGGGGGTTGGCGACCGGGGAGCTGTTTTTT. Amino acids: CASILTGGLATGELFF. This chain uses TRBV11-2 with TRBJ2-2, with TRBD1 matching over 8 bases. Germline lookup yields CDR1 SGHAT and CDR2 FQNNGV. V trimming: 7 bases; J trimming: 5 bases; junction bases outside the gene matches: 12. The CDR3 is 16 amino acids.

V is TRBV28 and J is TRBJ2-2, with D hard to call. The CDR3 runs 15 residues. Trimming removed 6 bases at V and 10 bases at J, with 21 bases between. Germline V CDR1 and CDR2: MDHEN, SYDVKM. The CDR3 DNA is TGTGCCAGCAGCCTAGGCCCACTGTCTTTACCGGAGCTGTTTTTT. This codes for CASSLGPLSLPELFF.

This sequence joins TRBV6-6 and TRBJ2-3; unclear D gene. The CDR3 covers 14 residues. Germline assignment: CDR1 MNHNY and CDR2 SVGAGI (reference sequence). Trimming cost V 2 bases and J 4 bases, with 10 bases left between them. The CDR3 is CASSYSAVADTQYF. The CDR3 coding sequence is TGTGCCAGCAGTTACAGTGCAGTGGCAGATACGCAGTATTTT.

Only one count was recorded for this clonotype. The rearrangement joins TRBV14 to TRBJ2-3, with 8 bases lining up with TRBD2. Trimming removed 0 bases from V and 5 bases from J; junction bases left unmatched: 10. The CDR3 extends over 17 amino acids. Germline V gene lookup returns CDR1 SGHDN and CDR2 FVKESK. The CDR3 loop reads CASSQDQSGRGRDTQYF. For the CDR3, the DNA is TGTGCCAGCAGCCAAGATCAAAGCGGGAGAGGGAGAGATACGCAGTATTTT.